This TCR beta chain was documented in a study of long-term antiretroviral therapy in people with HIV. Study-wide background: Of all samples, the earliest predate the 2015 immediate-ART recommendation by about a decade.

Version v3.0 of the immunoSEQ assay was performed at survey level. TCRdb's copy holds only in-frame clones and misses some; the assay was immunoSEQ multiplex PCR. In the table there are 35,000 or so clones, 83% of which are singletons. The germline V gene encodes CDR1 MGHDK and CDR2 SYGVNS. The CDR3 contains 14 residues. The ends were cut back, 9 bases at V and 4 bases at J, with 18 bases in the middle. About this clone: The antigen remains unidentified.

Study findings and constraints: Whichever time point was examined, clones expanded before ART dominated the repertoire.

V usage is TRBV25-1 and J usage is TRBJ1-2, with D maybe TRBD1 (6 bases). This clonotype was obtained from a man younger than 30 with HIV. The specimen comprised unsorted PBMCs, sampled 0.4 years before starting antiretroviral therapy. The DNA for the CDR3 is TGTGCCAGGCCTCCAGGGGTAAGGGGCTATGGCTACACCTTC. This translates into CARPPGVRGYGYTF.